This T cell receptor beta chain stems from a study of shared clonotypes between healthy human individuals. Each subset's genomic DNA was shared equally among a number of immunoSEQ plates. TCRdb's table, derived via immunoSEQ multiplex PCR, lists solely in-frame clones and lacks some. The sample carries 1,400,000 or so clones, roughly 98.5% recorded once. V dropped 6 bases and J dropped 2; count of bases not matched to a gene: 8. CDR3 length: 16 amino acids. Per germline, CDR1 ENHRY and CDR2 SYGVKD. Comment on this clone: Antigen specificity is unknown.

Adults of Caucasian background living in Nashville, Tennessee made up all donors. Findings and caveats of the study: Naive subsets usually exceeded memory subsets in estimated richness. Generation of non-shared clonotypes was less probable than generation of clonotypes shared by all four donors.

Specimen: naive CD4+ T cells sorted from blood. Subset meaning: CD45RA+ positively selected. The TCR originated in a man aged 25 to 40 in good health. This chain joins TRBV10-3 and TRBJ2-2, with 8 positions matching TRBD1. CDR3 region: CAIRPHDRGNTGELFF. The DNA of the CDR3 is TGTGCCATCAGACCTCATGACAGGGGCAACACCGGGGAGCTGTTTTTT.